This T cell receptor (beta chain) was profiled in a study of T cells in localized non-small cell lung cancer. Whole-study results and caveats: Greater blood T cell density accompanied longer overall survival.

Germline V lookup: CDR1 MNHNS, CDR2 SASEGT. Trimming took off 6 bases at V and 7 bases at J, with 16 bases between the two ends. This CDR3 comprises 13 residues. Worth noting for this clone: Antigen: not known.

The method was immunoSEQ multiplex PCR; TCRdb's version includes in-frame clones alone and lacks a portion of them. The table lists tens of thousands of clones, approximately 72% of them singletons. The chain recombines TRBV6-1 with TRBJ2-7; no clear D gene. This TCR derives from a male donor at least 60 years old with stage II squamous cell lung carcinoma. The sample in question was peripheral blood, obtained before any cancer treatment. CDR3 DNA: TGTGCCAGCAGCCTACTCGGCGGCGGTGAGCAGTACTTC. Translation: CASSLLGGGEQYF.